One sample yielded the 7 T cell receptor beta chains listed below, sequenced in a study of T cell changes during pregnancy in multiple sclerosis. The method was immunoSEQ multiplex PCR; TCRdb's version includes in-frame clones alone and lacks a portion of them. In the table there are approximately 60,000 clones, less than 95% of which are singletons. The specimen comprised peripheral blood, sampled in the third trimester of pregnancy. Receptors originate from a female donor in good health, enrolled as a control in a pregnancy study.

The chain couples TRBV7-9 to TRBJ1-5; TRBD1 agrees at 9 bases. The length of the CDR3 is 16 residues. Looked up from germline, CDR1 is SEHNR and CDR2 is FQNEAQ (reference sequence). The ends lost 4 bases at V and 4 bases at J; junction bases unmatched: 8. The CDR3 nucleotides are TGTGCCAGCAGCTATGCGGGGACAGGGATGAATCAGCCCCAGCATTTT. It yields the protein CASSYAGTGMNQPQHF.

The chain links TRBV11-3 to TRBJ2-5; D perhaps matches TRBD2 (7 bases). The CDR3 consists of 15 residues. V was cut by 3 bases and J by 5 bases, with 16 bases left in between. Germline CDR1 reads SGHNT; CDR2 reads YENEEA. The CDR3 protein is CASSFGGGALETQYF. CDR3 coding DNA: TGTGCCAGCAGCTTCGGTGGGGGGGCCTTGGAGACCCAGTACTTC.

The gene calls are TRBV30 and TRBJ2-3; weak D call: TRBD1 (6 bases). Germline CDR1 GTSNPN, CDR2 SVGIG (reference sequence). The CDR3 has 15 residues. Trimming shortened V by 3 bases and J by 3 bases, and 16 bases separated the two germline ends. The CDR3 region has the DNA TGTGCCTGGAGCATACAGGGTGGTGGGACAGATACGCAGTATTTT. Protein sequence: CAWSIQGGGTDTQYF.

The chain couples TRBV5-8 to TRBJ1-1; D unresolved. V dropped 4 bases and J dropped 0 bases, with 10 bases sitting between them. The CDR3 has 14 residues. Germline assignment: CDR1 SGHTS and CDR2 YDEGEE. The CDR3 bases are TGTGCCAGCAGCCGATGGGCCTTGAACACTGAAGCTTTCTTT. Encoded protein: CASSRWALNTEAFF.

The V call is TRBV15, the J call TRBJ1-2; D is possibly TRBD1 (6 bases). V lost 0 bases, J lost 6 bases, and 14 bases lay in between. The CDR3 covers 15 residues. CDR1 is LNHNV, CDR2 YYDKDF, per germline (reference sequence). CDR3 in amino acids: CATSRDYQAGDGYTF. Here the CDR3 DNA reads TGTGCCACCAGCAGAGATTATCAGGCAGGGGATGGCTACACCTTC.

This chain uses TRBV7-2 with TRBJ1-2; 7 bases fit TRBD1. The germline gives CDR1 SGHTA, CDR2 FQGNSA. CDR3 length: 14 residues. V was pared by 5 bases and J by 2 bases, with 5 bases of the junction left unmatched. The CDR3 bases are TGTGCCAGCAGCCCCACGACAGGGAACTATGGCTACACCTTC. Residues: CASSPTTGNYGYTF.

This clone was seen a few times. This chain uses TRBV19 with TRBJ2-7; no firm D call. V lost 3 bases, J lost 2 bases, and 11 bases lay in between. The CDR3 sequence is 14 residues long. From germline, CDR1 is LNHDA and CDR2 SQIVND (reference sequence). In DNA form, the CDR3 reads TGTGCCAGTAGTATTCAGCGAGGCCCCTACGAGCAGTACTTC. Its protein is CASSIQRGPYEQYF.